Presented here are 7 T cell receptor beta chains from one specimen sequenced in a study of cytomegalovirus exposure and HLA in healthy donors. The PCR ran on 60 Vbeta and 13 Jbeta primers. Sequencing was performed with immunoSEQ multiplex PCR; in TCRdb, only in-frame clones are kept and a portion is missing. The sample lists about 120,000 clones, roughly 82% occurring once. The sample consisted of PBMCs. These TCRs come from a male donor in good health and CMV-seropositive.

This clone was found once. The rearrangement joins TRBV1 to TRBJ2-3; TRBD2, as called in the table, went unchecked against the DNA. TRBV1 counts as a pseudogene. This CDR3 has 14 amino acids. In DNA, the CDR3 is TGCACCAGCAGCCGAACTAGCCACACAGATACGCAGTATTTT. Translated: CTSSRTSHTDTQYF.

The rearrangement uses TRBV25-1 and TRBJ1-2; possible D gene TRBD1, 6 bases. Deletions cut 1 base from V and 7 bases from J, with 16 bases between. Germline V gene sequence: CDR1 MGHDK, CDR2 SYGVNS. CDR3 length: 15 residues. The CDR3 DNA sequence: TGTGCCAGCAGTGAATTTAAAATGGGACATTTTGGCTACACCTTC. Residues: CASSEFKMGHFGYTF.

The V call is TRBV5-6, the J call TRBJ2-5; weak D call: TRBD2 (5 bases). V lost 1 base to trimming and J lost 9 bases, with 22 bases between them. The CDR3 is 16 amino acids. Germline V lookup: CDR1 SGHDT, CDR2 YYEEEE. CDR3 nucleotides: TGTGCCAGCAGCTTGTGGGCCCTTGGCAGTCCCGGGGCCCAGTACTTC. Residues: CASSLWALGSPGAQYF.

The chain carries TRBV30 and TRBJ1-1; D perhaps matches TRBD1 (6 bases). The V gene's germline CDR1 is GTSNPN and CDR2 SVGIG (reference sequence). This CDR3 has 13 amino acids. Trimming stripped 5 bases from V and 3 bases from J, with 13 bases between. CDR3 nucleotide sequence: TGTGCCTGGGGGCCGGACAGTTACACTGAAGCTTTCTTT. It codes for CAWGPDSYTEAFF.

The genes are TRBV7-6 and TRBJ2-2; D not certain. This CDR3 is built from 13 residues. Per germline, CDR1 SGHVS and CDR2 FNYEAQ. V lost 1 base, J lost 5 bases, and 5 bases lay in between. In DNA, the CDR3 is TGTGCCAGCAGCTTAGGGCAGACCGGGGAGCTGTTTTTT. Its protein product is CASSLGQTGELFF.

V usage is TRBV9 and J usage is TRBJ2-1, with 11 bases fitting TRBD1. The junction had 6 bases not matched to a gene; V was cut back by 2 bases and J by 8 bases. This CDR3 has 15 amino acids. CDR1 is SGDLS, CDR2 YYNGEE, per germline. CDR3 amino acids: CASSVFGTGGHEQFF. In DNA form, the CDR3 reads TGTGCCAGCAGCGTTTTTGGGACAGGGGGTCATGAGCAGTTCTTC. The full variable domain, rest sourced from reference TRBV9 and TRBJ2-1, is DSGVTQTPKHLITATGQRVTLRCSPRSGDLSVYWYQQSLDQGLQFLIQYYNGEERAKGNILERFSAQQFPDLHSELNLSSLELGDSALYFCASSVFGTGGHEQFFGPGTRLTVL.

Written as DNA, the CDR3 is TGTGCCAGTAGTACACAGGGGGTGGCTGAAGCTTTCTTT. This translates into CASSTQGVAEAFF. The chain combines TRBV19 with TRBJ1-1; 8 bases agree with TRBD1. V lost 4 bases, J lost 6 bases, and 4 bases stayed unmatched. Germline CDR1 and CDR2: LNHDA and SQIVND (reference sequence). The CDR3 extends over 13 amino acids.